This note documents a single TCR beta chain sequence. The J segment lost 6 bases and the V segment lost 4 bases, leaving 7 bases of the junction unmatched. CDR3 size: 15 residues. Germline assignment: CDR1 MDHEN and CDR2 SYDVKM. The data were taken from a study of T cell changes during pregnancy in multiple sclerosis. Data came from immunoSEQ multiplex PCR; TCRdb stores just in-frame clones and leaves some out. Here the sample spans 75,000 to 95,000 clones, more than 90% being singletons. The chain joins TRBV28 to TRBJ1-2; TRBD1 agrees at 11 bases. The specimen was peripheral blood, collected in the first trimester of pregnancy. The receptor comes from a female donor with multiple sclerosis, enrolled in a pregnancy study. The CDR3 sequence: CASSSRGTGGHGYTF. The CDR3 nucleotides are TGTGCCAGCAGTTCAAGGGGGACAGGGGGACATGGCTACACCTTC.